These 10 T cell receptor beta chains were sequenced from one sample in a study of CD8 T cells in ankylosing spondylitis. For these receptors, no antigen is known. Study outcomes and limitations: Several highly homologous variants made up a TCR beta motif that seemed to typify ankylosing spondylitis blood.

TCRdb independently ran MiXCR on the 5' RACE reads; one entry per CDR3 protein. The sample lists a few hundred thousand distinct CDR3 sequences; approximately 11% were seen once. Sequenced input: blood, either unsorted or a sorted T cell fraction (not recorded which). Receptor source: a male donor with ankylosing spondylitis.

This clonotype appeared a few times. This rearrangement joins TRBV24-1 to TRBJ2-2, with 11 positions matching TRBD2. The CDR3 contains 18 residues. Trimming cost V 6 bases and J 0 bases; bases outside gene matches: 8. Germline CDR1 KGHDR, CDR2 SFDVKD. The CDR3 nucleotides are TGTGCCACCAGTCTCCCGGCTAGCGGGAGGACGAACACCGGGGAGCTGTTTTTT. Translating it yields CATSLPASGRTNTGELFF.

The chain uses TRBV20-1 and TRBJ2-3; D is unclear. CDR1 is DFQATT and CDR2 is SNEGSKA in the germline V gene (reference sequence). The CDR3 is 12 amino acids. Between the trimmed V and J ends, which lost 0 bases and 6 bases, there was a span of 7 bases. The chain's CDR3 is CSARDLGDTQYF. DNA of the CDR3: TGCAGTGCTAGAGATCTAGGGGATACGCAGTATTTT.

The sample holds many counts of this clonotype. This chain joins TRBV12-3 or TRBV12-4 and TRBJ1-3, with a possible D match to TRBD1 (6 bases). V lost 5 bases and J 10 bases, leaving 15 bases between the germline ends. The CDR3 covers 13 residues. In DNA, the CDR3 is TGTGCCAGCAGTCCAGGGACACATGAAACCATATATTTT. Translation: CASSPGTHETIYF.

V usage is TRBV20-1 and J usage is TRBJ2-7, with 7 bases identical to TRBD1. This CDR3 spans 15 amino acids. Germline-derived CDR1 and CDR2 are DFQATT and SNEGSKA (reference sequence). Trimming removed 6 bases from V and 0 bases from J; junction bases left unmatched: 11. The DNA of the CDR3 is TGCAGTGCATCAACTGCAGGGACAGCCTCCTACGAGCAGTACTTC. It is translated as CSASTAGTASYEQYF.

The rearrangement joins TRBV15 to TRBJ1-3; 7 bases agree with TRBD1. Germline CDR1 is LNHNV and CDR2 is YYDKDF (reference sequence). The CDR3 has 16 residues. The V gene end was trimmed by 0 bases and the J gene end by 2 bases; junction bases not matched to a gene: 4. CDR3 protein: CATSRDWGQPGNTIYF. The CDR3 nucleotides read TGTGCCACCAGCAGAGATTGGGGACAGCCTGGAAACACCATATATTTT.

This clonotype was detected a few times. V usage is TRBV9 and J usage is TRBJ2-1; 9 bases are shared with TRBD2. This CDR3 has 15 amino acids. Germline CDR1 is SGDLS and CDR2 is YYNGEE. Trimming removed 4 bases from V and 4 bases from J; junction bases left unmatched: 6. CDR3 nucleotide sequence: TGTGCCAGCAGCACTCGGACTAGCGTTTACAATGAGCAGTTCTTC. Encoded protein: CASSTRTSVYNEQFF.

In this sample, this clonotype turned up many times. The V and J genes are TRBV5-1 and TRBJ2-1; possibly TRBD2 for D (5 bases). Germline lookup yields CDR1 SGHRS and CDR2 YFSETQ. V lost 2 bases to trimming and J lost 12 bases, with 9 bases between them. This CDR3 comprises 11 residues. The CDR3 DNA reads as TGCGCCAGCAGCTTACCCCGGGGGCAGTTCTTC. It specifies CASSLPRGQFF.

The CDR3 region has the DNA TGTGCCAGCAGCCGCCTTGGGGACACAGATACGCAGTATTTT. Protein: CASSRLGDTDTQYF. The chain recombines TRBV14 with TRBJ2-3; D not certain. The CDR3 loop spans 14 amino acids. The V and J ends lost 4 bases and 2 bases respectively, with 10 bases between them. Germline V gives CDR1 SGHDN, CDR2 FVKESK.

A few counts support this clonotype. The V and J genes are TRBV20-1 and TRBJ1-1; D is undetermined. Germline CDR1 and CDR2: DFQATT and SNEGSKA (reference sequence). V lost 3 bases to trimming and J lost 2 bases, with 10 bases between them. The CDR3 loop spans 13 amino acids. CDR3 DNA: TGCAGTGCTAGTAGTCTGCCAAACACTGAAGCTTTCTTT. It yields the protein CSASSLPNTEAFF.

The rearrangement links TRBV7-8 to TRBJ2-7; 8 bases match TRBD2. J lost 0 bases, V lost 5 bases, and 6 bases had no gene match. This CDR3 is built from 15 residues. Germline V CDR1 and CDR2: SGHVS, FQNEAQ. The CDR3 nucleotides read TGTGCCAGCAGCCCCCACACTAGCGGCTCCTACGAGCAGTACTTC. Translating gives CASSPHTSGSYEQYF.